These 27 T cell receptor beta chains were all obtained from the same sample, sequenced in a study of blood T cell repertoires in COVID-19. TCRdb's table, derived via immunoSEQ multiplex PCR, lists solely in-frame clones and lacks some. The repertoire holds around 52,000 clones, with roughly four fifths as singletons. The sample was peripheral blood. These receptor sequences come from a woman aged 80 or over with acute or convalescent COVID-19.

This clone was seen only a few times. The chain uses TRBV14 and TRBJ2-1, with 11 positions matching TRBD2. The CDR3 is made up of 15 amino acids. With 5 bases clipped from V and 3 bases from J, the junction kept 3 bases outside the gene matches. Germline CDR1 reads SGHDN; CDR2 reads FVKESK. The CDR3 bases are TGTGCCAGCAGCAACCTAGCGGGAGGCTACAATGAGCAGTTCTTC. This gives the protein CASSNLAGGYNEQFF.

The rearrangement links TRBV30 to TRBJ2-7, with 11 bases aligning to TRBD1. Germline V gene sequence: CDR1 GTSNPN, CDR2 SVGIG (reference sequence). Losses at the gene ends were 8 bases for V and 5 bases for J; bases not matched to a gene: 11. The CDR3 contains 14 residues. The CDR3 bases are TGTGCCGGTCAAGAGGACAGGGGGCGGAACGAGCAGTACTTC. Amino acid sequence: CAGQEDRGRNEQYF.

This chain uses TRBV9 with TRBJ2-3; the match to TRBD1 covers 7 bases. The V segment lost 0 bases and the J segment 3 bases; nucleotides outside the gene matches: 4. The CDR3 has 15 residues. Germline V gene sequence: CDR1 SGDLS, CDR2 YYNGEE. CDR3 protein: CASSVAGQKTDTQYF. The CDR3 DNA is TGTGCCAGCAGCGTAGCGGGACAGAAAACAGATACGCAGTATTTT.

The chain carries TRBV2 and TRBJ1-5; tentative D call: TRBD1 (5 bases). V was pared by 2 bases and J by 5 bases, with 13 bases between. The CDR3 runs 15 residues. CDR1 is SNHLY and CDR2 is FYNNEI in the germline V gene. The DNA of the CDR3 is TGTGCCAGCAGTGAAAGACAGTTGGGCGATCAGCCCCAGCATTTT. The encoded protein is CASSERQLGDQPQHF.

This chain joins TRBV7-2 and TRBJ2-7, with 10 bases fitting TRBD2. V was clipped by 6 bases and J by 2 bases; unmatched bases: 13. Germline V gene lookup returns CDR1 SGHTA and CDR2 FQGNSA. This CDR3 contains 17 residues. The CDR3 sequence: CASRRGPGLAFTYEQYF. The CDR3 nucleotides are TGTGCCAGCAGACGAGGTCCGGGACTAGCGTTTACCTACGAGCAGTACTTC. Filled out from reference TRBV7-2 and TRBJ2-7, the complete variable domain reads GAGVSQSPSNKVTEKGKDVELRCDPISGHTALYWYRQSLGQGLEFLIYFQGNSAPDKSGLPSDRFSAERTGGSVSTLTIQRTQQEDSAVYLCASRRGPGLAFTYEQYFGPGTRLTVT.

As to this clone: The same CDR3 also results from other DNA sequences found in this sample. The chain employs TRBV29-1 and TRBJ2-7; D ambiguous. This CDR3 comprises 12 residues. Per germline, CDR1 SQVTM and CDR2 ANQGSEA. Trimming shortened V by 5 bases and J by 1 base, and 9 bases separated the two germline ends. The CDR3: CSVRDTSYEQYF. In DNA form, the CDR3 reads TGCAGCGTTCGTGACACATCCTACGAGCAGTACTTC.

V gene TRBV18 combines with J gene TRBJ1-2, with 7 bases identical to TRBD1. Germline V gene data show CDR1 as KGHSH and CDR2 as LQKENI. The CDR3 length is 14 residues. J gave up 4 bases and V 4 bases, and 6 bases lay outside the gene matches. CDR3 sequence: CASSQGAGTYGYTF. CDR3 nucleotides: TGTGCCAGCTCACAGGGGGCCGGGACCTATGGCTACACCTTC.

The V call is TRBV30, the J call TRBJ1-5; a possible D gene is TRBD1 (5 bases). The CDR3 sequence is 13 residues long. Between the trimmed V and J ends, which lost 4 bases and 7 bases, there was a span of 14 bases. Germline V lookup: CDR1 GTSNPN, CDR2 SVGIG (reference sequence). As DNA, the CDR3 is TGTGCCTGGACCCGACAGCCCGGGCAGCCCCAGCATTTT. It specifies CAWTRQPGQPQHF.

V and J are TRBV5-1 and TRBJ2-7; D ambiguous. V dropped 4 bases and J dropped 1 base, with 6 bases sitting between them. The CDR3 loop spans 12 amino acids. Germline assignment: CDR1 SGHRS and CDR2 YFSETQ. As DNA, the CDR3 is TGCGCCAGCAGCCCCGGGTCCTACGAGCAGTACTTC. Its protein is CASSPGSYEQYF.

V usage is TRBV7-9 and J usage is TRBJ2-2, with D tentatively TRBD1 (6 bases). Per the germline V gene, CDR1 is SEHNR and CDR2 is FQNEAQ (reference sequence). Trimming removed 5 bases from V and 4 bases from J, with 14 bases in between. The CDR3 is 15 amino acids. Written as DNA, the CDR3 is TGTGCCAGCAGCGCCCCTACAGGGCTCACCGGGGAGCTGTTTTTT. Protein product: CASSAPTGLTGELFF.

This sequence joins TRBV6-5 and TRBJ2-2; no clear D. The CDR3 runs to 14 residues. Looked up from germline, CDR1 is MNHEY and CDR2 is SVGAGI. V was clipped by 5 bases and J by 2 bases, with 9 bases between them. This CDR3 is CASSIRLNTGELFF. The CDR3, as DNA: TGTGCCAGCAGTATAAGACTCAACACCGGGGAGCTGTTTTTT.

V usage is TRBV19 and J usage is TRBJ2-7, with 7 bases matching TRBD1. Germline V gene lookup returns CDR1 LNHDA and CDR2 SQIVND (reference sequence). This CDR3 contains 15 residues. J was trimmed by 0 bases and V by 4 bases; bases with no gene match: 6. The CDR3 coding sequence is TGTGCCAGTAGTACGTTCCCAGGGGGCTCCTACGAGCAGTACTTC. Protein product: CASSTFPGGSYEQYF. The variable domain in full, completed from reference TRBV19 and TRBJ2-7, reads DGGITQSPKYLFRKEGQNVTLSCEQNLNHDAMYWYRQDPGQGLRLIYYSQIVNDFQKGDIAEGYSVSREKKESFPLTVTSAQKNPTAFYLCASSTFPGGSYEQYFGPGTRLTVT.

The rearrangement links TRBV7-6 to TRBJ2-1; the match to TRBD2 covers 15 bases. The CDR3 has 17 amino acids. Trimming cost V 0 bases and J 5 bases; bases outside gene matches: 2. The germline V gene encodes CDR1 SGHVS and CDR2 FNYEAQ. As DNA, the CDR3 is TGTGCCAGCAGCTTAGCGGGACTAGCGGGGGGCCACAATGAGCAGTTCTTC. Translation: CASSLAGLAGGHNEQFF.

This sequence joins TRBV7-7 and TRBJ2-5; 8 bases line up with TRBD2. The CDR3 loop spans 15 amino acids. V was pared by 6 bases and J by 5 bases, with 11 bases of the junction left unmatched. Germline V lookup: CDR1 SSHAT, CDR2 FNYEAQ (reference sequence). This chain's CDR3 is CASSQSGRSGETQYF. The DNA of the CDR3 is TGTGCCAGCAGTCAAAGCGGGAGAAGTGGGGAGACCCAGTACTTC.

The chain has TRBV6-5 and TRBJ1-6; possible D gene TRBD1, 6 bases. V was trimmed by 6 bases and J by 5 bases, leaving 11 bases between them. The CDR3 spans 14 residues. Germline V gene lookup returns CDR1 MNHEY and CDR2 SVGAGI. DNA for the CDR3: TGTGCCAGCAGGCCGGGACATAATAATTCACCCCTCCACTTT. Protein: CASRPGHNNSPLHF.

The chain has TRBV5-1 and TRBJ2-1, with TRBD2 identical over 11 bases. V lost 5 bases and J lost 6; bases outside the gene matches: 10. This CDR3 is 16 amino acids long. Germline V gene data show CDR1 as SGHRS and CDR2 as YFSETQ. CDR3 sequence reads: CASSRPPGTSGNEQFF. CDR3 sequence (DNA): TGCGCCAGCAGTCGGCCCCCCGGGACTAGCGGCAATGAGCAGTTCTTC.

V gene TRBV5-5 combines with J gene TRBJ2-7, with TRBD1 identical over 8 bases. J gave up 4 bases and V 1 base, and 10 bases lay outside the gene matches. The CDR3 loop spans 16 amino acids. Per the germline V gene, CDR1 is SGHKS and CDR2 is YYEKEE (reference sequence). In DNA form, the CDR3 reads TGTGCCAGCAGCTTGACGTGGGACAGGCCTACTTACGAGCAGTACTTC. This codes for CASSLTWDRPTYEQYF.

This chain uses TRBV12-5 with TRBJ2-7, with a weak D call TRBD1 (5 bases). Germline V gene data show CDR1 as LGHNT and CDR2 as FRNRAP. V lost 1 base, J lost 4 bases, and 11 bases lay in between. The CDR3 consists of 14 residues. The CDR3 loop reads CASGLDVTVYEQYF. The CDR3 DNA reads TGTGCTAGTGGTTTGGACGTGACAGTTTACGAGCAGTACTTC.

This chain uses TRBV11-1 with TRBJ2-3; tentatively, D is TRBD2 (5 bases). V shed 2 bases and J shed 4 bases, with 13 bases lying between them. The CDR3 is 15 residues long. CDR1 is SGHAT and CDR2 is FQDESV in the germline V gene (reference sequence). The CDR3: CASSLRQGGPDTQYF. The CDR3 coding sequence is TGTGCCAGCAGCTTACGGCAAGGAGGTCCAGATACGCAGTATTTT.

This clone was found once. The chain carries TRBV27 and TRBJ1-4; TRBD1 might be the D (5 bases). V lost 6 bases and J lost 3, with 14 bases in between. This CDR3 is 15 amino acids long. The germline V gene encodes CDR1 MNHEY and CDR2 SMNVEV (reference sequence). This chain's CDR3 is CASSSGTHPNEKLFF. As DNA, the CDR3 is TGTGCCAGCAGCTCCGGGACTCATCCTAATGAAAAACTGTTTTTT.

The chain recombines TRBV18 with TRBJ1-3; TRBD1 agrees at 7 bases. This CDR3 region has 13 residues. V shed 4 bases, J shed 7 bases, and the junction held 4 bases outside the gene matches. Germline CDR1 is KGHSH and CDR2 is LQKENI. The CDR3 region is CASSLEQGNTIYF. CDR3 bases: TGTGCCAGCTCACTCGAACAGGGGAACACCATATATTTT.

CDR3 residues: CASTLRPRTSGTKETQYF. The CDR3 DNA reads as TGTGCCAGTACCTTAAGACCAAGGACTAGCGGGACTAAAGAGACCCAGTACTTC. V usage is TRBV19 and J usage is TRBJ2-5, with TRBD2 identical over 12 bases. The CDR3 sequence is 18 residues long. V was clipped by 7 bases and J by 3 bases; unmatched bases: 15. Germline V gives CDR1 LNHDA, CDR2 SQIVND (reference sequence).

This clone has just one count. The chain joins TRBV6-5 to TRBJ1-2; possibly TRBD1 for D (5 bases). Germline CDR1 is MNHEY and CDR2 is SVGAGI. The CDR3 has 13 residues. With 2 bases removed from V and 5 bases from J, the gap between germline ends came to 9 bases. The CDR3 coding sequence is TGTGCCAGCAGTTACCCGGGGGAGTATGGCTACACCTTC. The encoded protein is CASSYPGEYGYTF.

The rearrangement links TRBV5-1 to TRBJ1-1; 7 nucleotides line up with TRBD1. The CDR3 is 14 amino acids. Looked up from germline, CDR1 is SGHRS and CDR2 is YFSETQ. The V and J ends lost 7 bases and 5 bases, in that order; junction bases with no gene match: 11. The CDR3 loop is CASRDRLGGTEAFF. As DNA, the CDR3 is TGCGCCAGCCGGGACAGATTAGGGGGGACTGAAGCTTTCTTT.

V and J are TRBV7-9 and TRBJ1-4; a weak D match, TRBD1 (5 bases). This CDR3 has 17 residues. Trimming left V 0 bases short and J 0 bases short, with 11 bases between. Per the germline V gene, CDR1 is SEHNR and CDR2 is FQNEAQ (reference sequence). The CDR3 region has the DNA TGTGCCAGCAGCTTAGCAGGGTCGGGGGCAACTAATGAAAAACTGTTTTTT. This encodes CASSLAGSGATNEKLFF.

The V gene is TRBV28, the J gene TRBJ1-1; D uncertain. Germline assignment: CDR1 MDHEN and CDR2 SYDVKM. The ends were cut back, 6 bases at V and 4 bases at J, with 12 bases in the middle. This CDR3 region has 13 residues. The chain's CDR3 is CASSYYPITEAFF. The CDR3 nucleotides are TGTGCCAGCAGCTACTACCCCATCACTGAAGCTTTCTTT.

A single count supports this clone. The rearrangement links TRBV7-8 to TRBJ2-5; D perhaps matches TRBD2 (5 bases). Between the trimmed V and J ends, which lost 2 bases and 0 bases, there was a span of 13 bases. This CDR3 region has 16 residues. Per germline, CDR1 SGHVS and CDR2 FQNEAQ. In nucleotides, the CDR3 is TGTGCCAGCAGCTTAATCCTTCCGGGGTACCAAGAGACCCAGTACTTC. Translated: CASSLILPGYQETQYF.